These 28 T cell receptor beta chains were sequenced from one sample in a study of blood T cell repertoires in COVID-19. Only in-frame clones appear in the TCRdb table, and some are missing; sequencing was by immunoSEQ multiplex PCR. The table has over 95,000 clones, over 65% seen once. Sequencing was performed on peripheral blood. Receptor source: a woman between 35 and 50 years old with acute or convalescent COVID-19.

V is TRBV5-1 and J is TRBJ2-5; 7 nucleotides line up with TRBD1. This CDR3 has 14 residues. V shed 4 bases, J shed 2 bases, and the junction held 5 bases outside the gene matches. Germline V gene data show CDR1 as SGHRS and CDR2 as YFSETQ. CDR3 nucleotide sequence: TGCGCCAGCAGCACCCGGACAGGTCAAGAGACCCAGTACTTC. Its protein product is CASSTRTGQETQYF.

The CDR3 loop is CASSLDGRTEAFF. The CDR3 DNA reads as TGTGCCAGCAGCTTAGACGGGAGGACTGAAGCTTTCTTT. The chain couples TRBV7-9 to TRBJ1-1; D gene uncertain. CDR3 length equals 13 residues. CDR1 and CDR2 (germline): SEHNR, FQNEAQ (reference sequence). V lost 1 base, J lost 5 bases, and 8 bases lay in between.

The rearrangement uses TRBV19 and TRBJ1-1, with D possibly being TRBD1 (5 bases). The CDR3 length is 13 residues. Trimming removed 5 bases from V and 1 base from J, with 8 bases in between. Germline V gives CDR1 LNHDA, CDR2 SQIVND (reference sequence). The CDR3 region has the DNA TGTGCCAGTAGTTGGGGGGAGAACACTGAAGCTTTCTTT. It yields the protein CASSWGENTEAFF.

J is TRBJ1-5 and V is TRBV4-1; D gene ambiguous. V dropped 0 bases and J dropped 15 bases, with 24 bases sitting between them. The CDR3 is 16 residues long. The germline V gene has CDR1 MGHRA and CDR2 YSYEKL. The CDR3 spells CASSQDTGAASRASHF. CDR3 bases: TGCGCCAGCAGCCAAGATACGGGTGCGGCGTCTAGAGCATCGCATTTT.

The chain combines TRBV6-5 with TRBJ1-5; 7 bases match TRBD1. CDR1 and CDR2 (germline): MNHEY, SVGAGI. After removal of 5 bases from V and 6 bases from J, the junction contained 10 bases not matched to a gene. CDR3 length: 15 residues. CDR3 bases: TGTGCCAGCAGTACTATGGGACAGTCTTCTCAGCCCCAGCATTTT. Its protein is CASSTMGQSSQPQHF.

V gene TRBV11-2 combines with J gene TRBJ2-2; D not resolved. Between the trimmed V and J ends, which lost 4 bases and 2 bases, there was a span of 14 bases. The CDR3 sequence is 16 residues long. Germline V CDR1 and CDR2: SGHAT, FQNNGV. The CDR3 loop is CASSSRRAPNTGELFF. CDR3 nucleotide sequence: TGTGCCAGCAGCTCCCGTAGAGCCCCAAACACCGGGGAGCTGTTTTTT.

This chain links TRBV30 with TRBJ2-3, with 7 nucleotides matching TRBD1. Germline lookup yields CDR1 GTSNPN and CDR2 SVGIG (reference sequence). CDR3 length equals 15 residues. V dropped 2 bases and J dropped 1; count of bases not matched to a gene: 6. The CDR3 coding sequence is TGTGCCTGGAGTCGAGGGGGCAGTGGCACAGATACGCAGTATTTT. This translates into CAWSRGGSGTDTQYF.

The rearrangement joins TRBV9 to TRBJ2-3, with D maybe TRBD2 (5 bases). The V gene's germline CDR1 is SGDLS and CDR2 YYNGEE. The CDR3 totals 13 residues. The V end lost 1 base, the J end lost 5 bases, and 8 bases lay between the germline ends. CDR3 sequence (DNA): TGTGCCAGCAGCGTAAACGGGGAAGATACGCAGTATTTT. As protein: CASSVNGEDTQYF.

The V gene is TRBV27, the J gene TRBJ1-2; 10 bases align to TRBD1. The germline V gene has CDR1 MNHEY and CDR2 SMNVEV (reference sequence). The J segment lost 4 bases and the V segment lost 5 bases, leaving 7 bases of the junction unmatched. The CDR3 consists of 15 residues. CDR3 in amino acids: CASSRERTGGYGYTF. Here the CDR3 DNA reads TGTGCCAGCAGTCGCGAGAGGACAGGGGGCTATGGCTACACCTTC.

This rearrangement joins TRBV6-6 to TRBJ2-3; 11 bases are a match to TRBD2. The CDR3 extends over 15 amino acids. The J segment lost 1 base and the V segment lost 7 bases, leaving 4 bases of the junction unmatched. Germline V gives CDR1 MNHNY, CDR2 SVGAGI (reference sequence). CDR3 region: CASTYSGGGTDTQYF. Written as DNA, the CDR3 is TGTGCCAGCACATATAGCGGGGGGGGCACAGATACGCAGTATTTT.

The J gene is TRBJ2-7, the V gene TRBV19, with 10 bases matching TRBD1. Germline trimming cut 7 bases from V and 1 base from J; bases unmatched to any gene: 4. In germline, CDR1 is LNHDA, CDR2 SQIVND (reference sequence). The CDR3 length is 14 residues. CDR3 DNA: TGTGCCAGTACCAGGGACAGGGGTTCCTACGAGCAGTACTTC. Protein product: CASTRDRGSYEQYF.

The chain employs TRBV9 and TRBJ2-1, with TRBD1 as a possible D gene (6 bases). The V gene's germline CDR1 is SGDLS and CDR2 YYNGEE. This CDR3 is 14 amino acids long. The ends were cut back, 4 bases at V and 3 bases at J, with 11 bases in the middle. CDR3 in amino acids: CASSSRTVYNEQFF. CDR3 sequence (DNA): TGTGCCAGCAGCTCCAGGACAGTCTACAATGAGCAGTTCTTC.

The chain employs TRBV11-3 and TRBJ2-3; the D is unclear. The CDR3 runs 13 residues. Trimming removed 6 bases from V and 5 bases from J, with 12 bases in between. Germline-derived CDR1 and CDR2 are SGHNT and YENEEA. CDR3 coding DNA: TGTGCCAGCAGTAGTCTTTTTGGAGATACGCAGTATTTT. Its translation is CASSSLFGDTQYF.

CDR3 coding DNA: TGTGCCAGCAGTTACTCCAGGGATGGTGGCTACACCTTC. This gives the protein CASSYSRDGGYTF. The chain joins TRBV6-2 or TRBV6-3 to TRBJ1-2; possibly TRBD1 for D (5 bases). The CDR3 has 13 amino acids. The germline CDR1 and CDR2 sequences are MNHEY and SVGEGT. The ends were cut back, 0 bases at V and 7 bases at J, with 9 bases in the middle.

This clone was observed once. V and J are TRBV19 and TRBJ2-1, with TRBD2 matching over 7 bases. V trimming: 10 bases; J trimming: 4 bases; junction bases outside the gene matches: 10. This CDR3 is 14 amino acids long. Germline assignment: CDR1 LNHDA and CDR2 SQIVND (reference sequence). CDR3 amino acids: CATTPGGSYNEQFF. The CDR3 DNA reads as TGTGCCACCACTCCGGGGGGTTCGTACAATGAGCAGTTCTTC.

This sequence joins TRBV7-9 and TRBJ2-1; 7 bases line up with TRBD2. Germline V gene sequence: CDR1 SEHNR, CDR2 FQNEAQ (reference sequence). The CDR3 covers 14 residues. Losses at the gene ends were 1 base for V and 8 bases for J; bases not matched to a gene: 5. For the CDR3, the DNA is TGTGCCAGCAGCTTAGTTGGGACTAAGGATGAGCAGTTCTTC. Translation: CASSLVGTKDEQFF.

This clone occurred once. The chain carries TRBV3-1 (or the pseudogene TRBV3-2) and TRBJ1-3; D is possibly TRBD1 (5 bases). Trimming cost V 1 base and J 0 bases, with 10 bases left between them. CDR1 is LGHDT, CDR2 YNNKEL, per germline (reference sequence). The CDR3 runs 16 residues. Here the CDR3 DNA reads TGTGCCAGCAGCCAAGTAGGGGTTATCTCTGGAAACACCATATATTTT. Protein sequence: CASSQVGVISGNTIYF.

The J gene is TRBJ2-3, the V gene TRBV6-2 or TRBV6-3, with 8 bases matching TRBD2. V lost 2 bases, J lost 4 bases, and 11 bases stayed unmatched. The CDR3 runs to 17 residues. Germline values: CDR1 MNHEY, CDR2 SVGEGT. The CDR3 protein is CASSYRLLADGADTQYF. CDR3 in DNA: TGTGCCAGCAGTTACAGGCTACTAGCGGATGGGGCAGATACGCAGTATTTT.

This clone was seen just once. The chain is built from TRBV10-3 and TRBJ2-2; 8 bases agree with TRBD1. Germline lookup yields CDR1 ENHRY and CDR2 SYGVKD. V lost 5 bases, J lost 3 bases, and 2 bases stayed unmatched. CDR3 length equals 14 residues. Here the CDR3 DNA reads TGTGCCATCAGTAAGACAGGGGACACCGGGGAGCTGTTTTTT. It encodes CAISKTGDTGELFF.

The chain links TRBV2 to TRBJ1-3, with D possibly being TRBD1 (6 bases). Germline CDR1 SNHLY, CDR2 FYNNEI. The CDR3 is made up of 14 amino acids. V was cut by 6 bases and J by 2 bases, with 11 bases left in between. The CDR3 bases are TGTGCCAGCAGCGCAGGGGCGGCTGGAAACACCATATATTTT. Protein: CASSAGAAGNTIYF.

The J gene is TRBJ2-2, the V gene TRBV5-5, with TRBD1 as a possible D gene (6 bases). Per germline, CDR1 SGHKS and CDR2 YYEKEE (reference sequence). V lost 4 bases, J lost 7 bases, and 14 bases lay in between. This CDR3 comprises 14 residues. The chain's CDR3 is CASSRDTGDGELFF. CDR3 DNA: TGTGCCAGCAGCCGGGACACTGGCGACGGGGAGCTGTTTTTT.

This rearrangement joins TRBV6-2 or TRBV6-3 to TRBJ1-2; no definite D call. Germline V gene data show CDR1 as MNHEY and CDR2 as SVGEGT. The CDR3 is 13 amino acids. Trimming removed 3 bases from V and 2 bases from J, with 7 bases in between. CDR3 sequence reads: CASSYNRNYGYTF. The CDR3 DNA is TGTGCCAGCAGTTATAACAGAAACTATGGCTACACCTTC.

Points on this clone: The junction departs from the called germline gene at one end, perhaps through a read error. The rearrangement uses TRBV29-1 and TRBJ1-1, with TRBD1 matching over 8 bases. The CDR3 length is 11 residues. CDR1 is SQVTM, CDR2 ANQGSEA, per germline. This chain's CDR3 is CSVEGTGLAFF. DNA of the CDR3: TGCAGCGTGGAAGGGACAGGCCTAGCTTTCTTT.

The genes are TRBV11-2 and TRBJ2-7, with 8 bases aligning to TRBD1. The V gene end was trimmed by 0 bases and the J gene end by 2 bases; junction bases not matched to a gene: 12. This CDR3 is built from 18 residues. CDR1 SGHAT and CDR2 FQNNGV come from the germline V gene. The CDR3, as DNA: TGTGCCAGCAGCTTAGAGGGTGGAGACAGGGGACTCCCCTACGAGCAGTACTTC. Translated, it gives CASSLEGGDRGLPYEQYF.

Concerning this clone itself: The junction and the germline gene differ at one end; a read error may be behind it. The chain employs TRBV6-1 and TRBJ1-2; D remains ambiguous. The CDR3 spans 12 residues. Per the germline V gene, CDR1 is MNHNS and CDR2 is SASEGT. Here the CDR3 DNA reads TGTGCCAGCAGTCAAGCGAAGACAGGCTACACCTTC. Translated: CASSQAKTGYTF.

This chain joins TRBV7-2 and TRBJ1-1, with TRBD1 identical over 8 bases. The length of the CDR3 is 13 residues. J was trimmed by 6 bases and V by 2 bases; bases with no gene match: 2. The germline V gene encodes CDR1 SGHTA and CDR2 FQGNSA. In DNA form, the CDR3 reads TGTGCCAGCAGCTTACAGGGGGCCGCTGAAGCTTTCTTT. Amino acid sequence: CASSLQGAAEAFF.

This sequence joins TRBV5-1 and TRBJ2-1; 7 nucleotides align to TRBD1. This CDR3 comprises 15 residues. V gave up 5 bases and J gave up 5 bases; unmatched junction bases: 10. CDR1 is SGHRS, CDR2 YFSETQ, per germline. The CDR3 spells CASSFDRVKDNEQFF. The CDR3 bases are TGCGCCAGCAGTTTTGACAGGGTAAAAGACAATGAGCAGTTCTTC.

This clone was counted a few times. V gene TRBV20-1 combines with J gene TRBJ2-7; D remains unclear. The V gene lost 3 bases and the J gene lost 1 base, with 16 bases spanning the gap. This CDR3 region has 15 residues. CDR1 and CDR2 from the germline V gene are DFQATT and SNEGSKA (reference sequence). The CDR3 sequence is CSASKAQTPSYEQYF. CDR3 coding DNA: TGCAGTGCTAGTAAAGCCCAAACTCCTTCCTACGAGCAGTACTTC.